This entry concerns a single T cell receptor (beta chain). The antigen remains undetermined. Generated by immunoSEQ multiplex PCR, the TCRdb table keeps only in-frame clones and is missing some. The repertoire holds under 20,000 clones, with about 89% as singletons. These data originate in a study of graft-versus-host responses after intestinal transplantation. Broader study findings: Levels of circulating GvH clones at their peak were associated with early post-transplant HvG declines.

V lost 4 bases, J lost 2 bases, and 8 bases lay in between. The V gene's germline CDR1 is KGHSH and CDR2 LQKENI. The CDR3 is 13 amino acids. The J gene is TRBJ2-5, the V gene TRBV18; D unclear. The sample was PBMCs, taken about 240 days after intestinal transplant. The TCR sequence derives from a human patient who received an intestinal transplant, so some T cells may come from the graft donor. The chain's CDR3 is CASSLRQQETQYF. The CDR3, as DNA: TGTGCCAGCTCACTTAGGCAGCAAGAGACCCAGTACTTC. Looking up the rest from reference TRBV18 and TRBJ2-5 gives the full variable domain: NAGVMQNPRHLVRRRGQEARLRCSPMKGHSHVYWYRQLPEEGLKFMVYLQKENIIDESGMPKERFSAEFPKEGPSILRIQQVVRGDSAAYFCASSLRQQETQYFGPGTRLLVL.